One and the same sample provided the 12 T cell receptor beta chains below, sequenced in a study of beta chain features in type 1 diabetes. Expressed TCRB transcripts were sequenced because the entire RNA isolate underwent reverse transcription. This table comes from immunoSEQ multiplex PCR, and its TCRdb copy is limited to in-frame clones, with some not included. Of roughly 610,000 clones listed, roughly 15% are singletons. The sample comprised naive CD4+ T cells from blood. The receptors come from a man between 18 and 35 years old in good health.

This clone was counted only a few times. The rearrangement joins TRBV28 to TRBJ2-5, with TRBD1 matching over 9 bases. V trimming: 5 bases; J trimming: 5 bases; junction bases outside the gene matches: 15. Per the germline V gene, CDR1 is MDHEN and CDR2 is SYDVKM. This CDR3 contains 17 residues. The CDR3 protein is CASSRGTGRRGLETQYF. CDR3 nucleotide sequence: TGTGCCAGCAGTCGTGGGACAGGGAGACGGGGGTTGGAGACCCAGTACTTC.

CDR3 protein: CASSLDRSYTDTQYF. For the CDR3, the DNA is TGTGCCAGCAGCTTAGACCGCTCCTACACAGATACGCAGTATTTT. The gene calls are TRBV7-2 and TRBJ2-3; no reliable D call. CDR1 is SGHTA and CDR2 is FQGNSA in the germline V gene. The germline V and J ends were trimmed by 1 base and 2 bases, with 10 bases remaining between them. CDR3 length: 15 residues.

This clone showed up just a few times. Here the CDR3 reads CASSERDVRRAKNIQYF. In DNA, the CDR3 is TGTGCCAGCAGTGAGCGGGACGTAAGGAGGGCCAAAAACATTCAGTACTTC. The rearrangement uses TRBV2 and TRBJ2-4; TRBD2 might be the D (6 bases). Germline-derived CDR1 and CDR2 are SNHLY and FYNNEI. The CDR3 has 17 amino acids. Between the trimmed V and J ends, which lost 3 bases and 1 base, there was a span of 16 bases.

Concerning this clone: A read error may account for a junction end that differs from germline. The gene calls are TRBV28 and TRBJ2-3; perhaps TRBD2 as D (5 bases). The CDR3 loop spans 13 amino acids. Per germline, CDR1 MDHEN and CDR2 SYDVKM. The DNA for the CDR3 is TGTGCCAGCAGTTTATACAAAGCGGATACGCAGTACTTT. It codes for CASSLYKADTQYF. Complete variable domain (other parts from reference TRBV28 and TRBJ2-3): DVKVTQSSRYLVKRTGEKVFLECVQDMDHENMFWYRQDPGLGLRLIYFSYDVKMKEKGDIPEGYSVSREKKERFSLILESASTNQTSMYLCASSLYKADTQYFGPGTRLTVL.

This clone was detected only a few times. This chain joins TRBV6-6 and TRBJ2-5; 8 bases map to TRBD1. The V gene's germline CDR1 is MNHNY and CDR2 SVGAGI (reference sequence). Trimming cost V 4 bases and J 5 bases; bases outside gene matches: 9. CDR3 length equals 15 residues. Written as DNA, the CDR3 is TGTGCCAGCAGTTCAGGACAGGGTGGTTTGGAGACCCAGTACTTC. This sequence encodes CASSSGQGGLETQYF.

In its sample, this clone was seen a few times. CDR3 in amino acids: CASSLRVVGSSGNTIYF. CDR3 nucleotides: TGTGCCAGCAGCTTGCGGGTCGTAGGGAGTTCTGGAAACACCATATATTTT. The rearrangement links TRBV5-4 to TRBJ1-3; D ambiguous. Per the germline V gene, CDR1 is SGHNT and CDR2 is YYREEE (reference sequence). CDR3 length equals 17 residues. The V gene lost 1 base and the J gene lost 1 base, with 15 bases spanning the gap. Combining the CDR3 with reference TRBV5-4 and TRBJ1-3 gives the whole variable domain ETGVTQSPTHLIKTRGQQVTLRCSSQSGHNTVSWYQQALGQGPQFIFQYYREEENGRGNFPPRFSGLQFPNYSSELNVNALELDDSALYLCASSLRVVGSSGNTIYFGEGSWLTVV.

The genes are TRBV25-1 and TRBJ2-7; a possible D gene is TRBD2 (5 bases). Trimming shortened V by 7 bases and J by 6 bases, and 13 bases separated the two germline ends. The CDR3 extends over 12 amino acids. Germline V gives CDR1 MGHDK, CDR2 SYGVNS. The CDR3 spells CASIGRAGEQYF. CDR3 DNA sequence: TGTGCCAGCATAGGAAGGGCGGGCGAGCAGTACTTC.

V gene TRBV7-9 combines with J gene TRBJ1-1; D is unclear. From germline, CDR1 is SEHNR and CDR2 FQNEAQ (reference sequence). V lost 5 bases to trimming and J lost 0 bases, with 10 bases between them. CDR3 size: 14 residues. CDR3 nucleotides: TGTGCCAGCAGCGGAGGGCAGGTGAACACTGAAGCTTTCTTT. Translating it yields CASSGGQVNTEAFF.

The chain links TRBV4-3 to TRBJ2-4, with D possibly being TRBD2 (6 bases). Trimming removed 5 bases at V and 1 base at J, with 6 bases between. The CDR3 is 13 amino acids. Germline values: CDR1 LGHNA, CDR2 YSLEER. In DNA form, the CDR3 reads TGCGCCAGCAGCGGGGGGGCCAAAAACATTCAGTACTTC. This gives the protein CASSGGAKNIQYF.

The chain uses TRBV4-1 and TRBJ2-1; D is perhaps TRBD1 (5 bases). The CDR3 is made up of 13 amino acids. V was pared by 0 bases and J by 8 bases, with 8 bases between. Germline assignment: CDR1 MGHRA and CDR2 YSYEKL. The CDR3 region is CASSQERGYEQFF. The DNA of the CDR3 is TGCGCCAGCAGCCAAGAAAGGGGATATGAGCAGTTCTTC.

This clone showed up just a few times. J is TRBJ2-6 and V is TRBV18; no clear D. The CDR3 covers 17 residues. The germline V gene encodes CDR1 KGHSH and CDR2 LQKENI. The V end lost 2 bases, the J end lost 0 bases, and 11 bases lay between the germline ends. CDR3 nucleotides: TGTGCCAGCTCACCAACCCTGCATCCCTCTGGGGCCAACGTCCTGACTTTC. Protein: CASSPTLHPSGANVLTF.

V gene TRBV19 combines with J gene TRBJ2-4, with D perhaps being TRBD1 or TRBD2 (5 bases each). V lost 6 bases, J lost 6 bases, and 18 bases lay in between. Germline-derived CDR1 and CDR2 are LNHDA and SQIVND (reference sequence). The CDR3 length is 15 residues. In DNA, the CDR3 is TGTGCCAGTAGCACGAGAAGAGGGGCTAGAAACATTCAGTACTTC. Amino acid sequence: CASSTRRGARNIQYF.